The 20 T cell receptor beta chains listed next were all sequenced from one sample in a study of PD-L1 blockade in urothelial cancer. The time point was: pretreatment peripheral blood. Sequencing used immunoSEQ multiplex PCR; TCRdb keeps in-frame clones, though not all of them. The sample has about 49,000 clones, about four fifths seen once. The source material was PBMCs, sampled around atezolizumab (anti-PD-L1) treatment. The origin of the receptors is a man in his 70s with urothelial cancer.

This chain connects TRBV11-2 to TRBJ2-3; no firm D call. V dropped 5 bases and J dropped 0 bases, with 9 bases sitting between them. From germline, CDR1 is SGHAT and CDR2 FQNNGV. The CDR3 has 14 residues. The CDR3 loop is CASSPVTSTDTQYF. CDR3 nucleotides: TGTGCCAGCAGCCCTGTCACTAGCACAGATACGCAGTATTTT.

V and J are TRBV5-1 and TRBJ2-3; TRBD1 aligns across 10 bases. This CDR3 has 17 residues. V was pared by 4 bases and J by 1 base, with 9 bases of the junction left unmatched. Germline lookup yields CDR1 SGHRS and CDR2 YFSETQ. Here the CDR3 reads CASSRGQGWYGTDTQYF. DNA for the CDR3: TGCGCCAGCAGCAGGGGACAGGGGTGGTATGGCACAGATACGCAGTATTTT.

This clone was recorded a few times. J is TRBJ1-2 and V is TRBV25-1; tentatively, D is TRBD1 (6 bases). CDR3 size: 14 residues. Germline CDR1 reads MGHDK; CDR2 reads SYGVNS. Deletions cut 3 bases from V and 4 bases from J, with 12 bases between. CDR3 in amino acids: CASSEGPRGYGYTF. The DNA for the CDR3 is TGTGCCAGCAGTGAGGGCCCCAGGGGCTATGGCTACACCTTC.

The V call is TRBV28, the J call TRBJ2-2; 8 nucleotides line up with TRBD1. The CDR3 length is 17 residues. CDR1 is MDHEN, CDR2 SYDVKM, per germline. Trimming removed 7 bases from V and 0 bases from J; junction bases left unmatched: 10. This CDR3 reads CASNPPDRGANTGELFF. CDR3 coding DNA: TGTGCCAGCAACCCCCCCGACAGGGGCGCGAACACCGGGGAGCTGTTTTTT.

The V gene is TRBV5-1, the J gene TRBJ2-1; 10 nucleotides match TRBD2. CDR3 length equals 16 residues. Trimming at V came to 0 bases and at J to 6 bases, leaving 6 bases not matched to a gene. The germline CDR1 and CDR2 sequences are SGHRS and YFSETQ. The CDR3 sequence: CASSLAMVAGGNEQFF. Here the CDR3 DNA reads TGCGCCAGCAGCTTGGCCATGGTAGCGGGAGGCAATGAGCAGTTCTTC. The variable domain in full, completed from reference TRBV5-1 and TRBJ2-1, reads KAGVTQTPRYLIKTRGQQVTLSCSPISGHRSVSWYQQTPGQGLQFLFEYFSETQRNKGNFPGRFSGRQFSNSRSEMNVSTLELGDSALYLCASSLAMVAGGNEQFFGPGTRLTVL.

The chain recombines TRBV7-6 with TRBJ2-1, with TRBD2 matching 10 bases. The CDR3 runs to 16 residues. The V and J ends lost 5 bases and 4 bases, in that order; junction bases with no gene match: 8. In germline, CDR1 is SGHVS, CDR2 FNYEAQ. CDR3 bases: TGTGCCAGCAGCCGGGGCAGCGGGAGGGGGTACAATGAGCAGTTCTTC. It yields the protein CASSRGSGRGYNEQFF.

This clone was seen a single time. The chain employs TRBV7-2 and TRBJ2-1; D is perhaps TRBD1 (5 bases). Germline assignment: CDR1 SGHTA and CDR2 FQGNSA. The CDR3 spans 16 residues. Deletions cut 0 bases from V and 6 bases from J, with 15 bases between. This chain's CDR3 is CASSLAGANPLNEQFF. Here the CDR3 DNA reads TGTGCCAGCAGCTTAGCAGGGGCTAACCCCCTCAATGAGCAGTTCTTC.

J is TRBJ2-1 and V is TRBV19, with D perhaps matching TRBD2 (5 bases). V was clipped by 6 bases and J by 3 bases, with 6 bases between them. Looked up from germline, CDR1 is LNHDA and CDR2 is SQIVND (reference sequence). The CDR3 totals 12 residues. Here the CDR3 reads CASREGYNEQFF. CDR3 sequence (DNA): TGTGCCAGTAGAGAGGGCTACAATGAGCAGTTCTTC. Together with reference TRBV19 and TRBJ2-1, the CDR3 gives the full variable domain: DGGITQSPKYLFRKEGQNVTLSCEQNLNHDAMYWYRQDPGQGLRLIYYSQIVNDFQKGDIAEGYSVSREKKESFPLTVTSAQKNPTAFYLCASREGYNEQFFGPGTRLTVL.

The chain has TRBV6-6 and TRBJ1-4, with D perhaps TRBD1 (5 bases). Germline CDR1 and CDR2: MNHNY and SVGAGI (reference sequence). The V end lost 0 bases, the J end lost 10 bases, and 9 bases lay between the germline ends. The CDR3 sequence is 13 residues long. The CDR3 here is CASSYSTGGKLFF. CDR3 bases: TGTGCCAGCAGTTACTCGACCGGGGGAAAACTGTTTTTT.

V is TRBV9 and J is TRBJ2-7, with 14 bases matching TRBD2. V gave up 4 bases and J gave up 3 bases; unmatched junction bases: 6. This CDR3 contains 16 residues. From germline, CDR1 is SGDLS and CDR2 YYNGEE. CDR3 coding DNA: TGTGCCAGCAGCACGGGACTAGCGGGAGCCCACTACGAGCAGTACTTC. As protein: CASSTGLAGAHYEQYF.

A few counts support this clone. The V call is TRBV23-1, the J call TRBJ2-1; D may be TRBD2 (5 bases). TRBV23-1 is an ORF for which the function is uncertain. Between the trimmed V and J ends, which lost 0 bases and 0 bases, there was a span of 6 bases. The CDR3 runs to 15 residues. Here the CDR3 reads CASSQSGSSYNEQFF. In nucleotides, the CDR3 is TGCGCCAGCAGTCAATCTGGGAGCTCCTACAATGAGCAGTTCTTC.

Concerning this clone itself: The junction shows a germline mismatch at one end, possibly a read error. The rearrangement uses TRBV7-7 and TRBJ2-5; D perhaps matches TRBD2 (6 bases). Germline V lookup: CDR1 SSHAT, CDR2 FNYEAQ (reference sequence). This CDR3 comprises 13 residues. DNA of the CDR3: TGTGCTAGCAGCTTGGGGAGCGGGGAGACCCAGTACTTC. This gives the protein CASSLGSGETQYF.

This clone was seen only once. The chain links TRBV5-4 to TRBJ2-4; tentatively, D is TRBD2 (5 bases). Germline V gene data show CDR1 as SGHNT and CDR2 as YYREEE (reference sequence). Deletions cut 4 bases from V and 9 bases from J, with 14 bases between. The CDR3 is 13 amino acids. DNA for the CDR3: TGTGCCAGCAGCGCGGACCCTCGGGGCATTCAGTACTTC. Translation gives CASSADPRGIQYF.

The rearrangement links TRBV5-4 to TRBJ2-7; possibly TRBD1 for D (5 bases). This CDR3 spans 13 amino acids. V was shortened by 3 bases and J by 2 bases, with 9 bases between the two germline ends. CDR1 SGHNT and CDR2 YYREEE come from the germline V gene (reference sequence). This chain's CDR3 is CASSWGSPYEQYF. The CDR3 nucleotides are TGTGCCAGCAGCTGGGGCTCGCCCTACGAGCAGTACTTC.

V gene TRBV30 combines with J gene TRBJ2-6; TRBD2 is a possible D gene (5 bases). Trimming removed 0 bases at V and 1 base at J, with 7 bases between. Germline assignment: CDR1 GTSNPN and CDR2 SVGIG (reference sequence). The CDR3 is 15 residues long. CDR3 in DNA: TGTGCCTGGAGTGTACGCGGGTCTGGGGCCAACGTCCTGACTTTC. It specifies CAWSVRGSGANVLTF.

In this sample, this clone turned up a few times. The rearrangement joins TRBV19 to TRBJ1-1, with D unresolved. The CDR3 runs to 14 residues. CDR1 and CDR2 (germline): LNHDA, SQIVND (reference sequence). V lost 3 bases and J lost 2, with 10 bases in between. Here the CDR3 reads CASSISTRNTEAFF. The CDR3 DNA is TGTGCCAGTAGTATTTCGACACGCAACACTGAAGCTTTCTTT.

The rearrangement uses TRBV6-6 and TRBJ2-7; 7 bases agree with TRBD2. The germline CDR1 and CDR2 sequences are MNHNY and SVGAGI (reference sequence). Trimming cost V 0 bases and J 0 bases; bases outside gene matches: 5. The CDR3 length is 16 residues. The CDR3 loop reads CASSYSPSGSSYEQYF. The CDR3 DNA is TGTGCCAGCAGTTACTCTCCTAGCGGCAGCTCCTACGAGCAGTACTTC.

The J gene is TRBJ2-3, the V gene TRBV18; no firm D call. Trimming shortened V by 3 bases and J by 2 bases, and 12 bases separated the two germline ends. Per germline, CDR1 KGHSH and CDR2 LQKENI. The CDR3 runs to 15 residues. CDR3 loop: CASSPYPQDTDTQYF. CDR3 nucleotides: TGTGCCAGCTCACCCTACCCTCAGGACACAGATACGCAGTATTTT.

The V call is TRBV7-9, the J call TRBJ1-1; D gene uncertain. This CDR3 comprises 14 residues. Per the germline V gene, CDR1 is SEHNR and CDR2 is FQNEAQ (reference sequence). Deletions cut 5 bases from V and 4 bases from J, with 14 bases between. The CDR3 loop reads CASSTVRVATEAFF. The CDR3, as DNA: TGTGCCAGCAGCACTGTCCGGGTGGCCACTGAAGCTTTCTTT. The full variable domain, in which reference TRBV7-9 and TRBJ1-1 provide the parts outside the CDR3, is DTGVSQNPRHKITKRGQNVTFRCDPISEHNRLYWYRQTLGQGPEFLTYFQNEAQLEKSRLLSDRFSAERPKGSFSTLEIQRTEQGDSAMYLCASSTVRVATEAFFGQGTRLTVV.

The chain is built from TRBV6-6 and TRBJ2-7, with TRBD1 identical over 8 bases. Germline CDR1 and CDR2: MNHNY and SVGAGI (reference sequence). This CDR3 contains 14 residues. V trimming: 7 bases; J trimming: 2 bases; junction bases outside the gene matches: 7. The chain's CDR3 is CASITRDRPYEQYF. In DNA, the CDR3 is TGTGCCAGCATTACCCGGGACAGGCCCTACGAGCAGTACTTC.